This T cell receptor beta chain was found in a study of T-cell memory formation after mild COVID-19 (dated by TCRdb to 2020 to 2023). Regarding the research as a whole: Most TCR sequence clusters were specific to one of the two donors. The cohort was made up of two young adult volunteers, one female and one male, who were previously healthy. T-cell clones expanding and contracting after mild COVID-19 in a couple of donors were tracked by longitudinal TCRalpha and TCRbeta repertoire sequencing.

Ficoll-Paque density gradient centrifugation was the method used to isolate PBMCs. This clonotype was seen only a few times. There is no known antigen for this receptor. No much larger clone exists at a distance of one base, and base qualities are not known. Sequencing instrument: Illumina NovaSeq 6000. TCRalpha and TCRbeta cDNA libraries were built by 5'RACE with constant-segment primers, adding sample barcodes and unique molecular identifiers. RNA was extracted from every sample with Trizol reagent. Libraries were amplified in two PCR steps, with a second sample barcode and Illumina TruSeq adapters added in the second step. The libraries were sequenced on an Illumina NovaSeq using 2 x 150 bp paired-end reads. In the paper's pipeline: Demultiplexing of reads and collapsing into UMI-guided consensus sequences were performed with migec v1.2.7. Using mixcr v2.1.11, UMI consensuses were aligned to TRA and TRB V and J templates and then assembled into clonotypes. Clonotypes were classified as expanded or contracted when called significant by both edgeR and NoisET, with noise models trained on biological replicates. For edgeR calls, a false discovery rate-adjusted p below 0.01 and a log2 fold-change threshold of 1 were applied. As an exploratory analysis of dynamics, PCA with hierarchical clustering was applied to max-normalized trajectories of the 1000 most abundant clonotypes. Each responding clone was given a CD4 or CD8 phenotype based on the CD4+ and CD8+ repertoires, which had been sequenced separately. The public reads were quality trimmed at Q25 with fastp and then assembled into clones with MiXCR by TCRdb, keeping productive beta chains. CDR3 protein duplicates are merged, each entry listing the most common genes and DNA. The V and J calls were not made by the authors but by TCRdb's processing. A total of approximately 300,000 distinct CDR3 sequences appear in this sample, around 15% of them only once. Approximately 20% of the sample is held by the ten biggest clonotypes.

CDR1 and CDR2 (DFQATT, SNEGSKA) derive from the germline V gene (reference sequence). V is cut by 4 bases and J by 2 bases, and the space between the germline ends is 2 bases. The CDR3 goes from the cysteine to the phenylalanine over 10 residues. Only the CDR3 DNA stays, 30 bases, in frame from base 1. The research as a whole found: Balanced CD4/CD8 phenotypes were observed for clones contracting from day 15 to 85, whereas a bias towards CD4+ was observed for a second wave of clones expanding from day 15 to 37. Only a couple of mild cases were covered by the study, and larger cohorts that include severe cases with pre-infection samples were considered necessary. Contracting CD4+ clones appeared mostly in the CM and EM memory subsets, whereas CD8+ clones were enriched in EMRA. Some responding clones were detected in pre-infection memory, suggesting pre-existing cross-reactive memory T cells joined the SARS-CoV-2 response. SARS-CoV-2 specificity of the second-wave clones peaking on day 37 was not confirmed.

The clonotype originates from a man between 18 and 29 years old who had mild COVID-19 (a few samples of this study predate the infection). The sample titles of this study are shuffled in the database, so cell type and time point are left out; the donor was told from shared clones. Source material: PBMCs or a T cell subset sorted from them (not recorded which). The receptor chain draws on TRBV20-1 and TRBJ2-5, with the D gene call left open. The CDR3 amino acid sequence is: CSATQETQYF. The DNA reads TGCAGTGCTACACAAGAGACCCAGTACTTC.